This TCR beta chain comes out of a study of OX40 agonist ivuxolimab in advanced cancers. Context from the whole study: Ivuxolimab was an agonistic, fully human IgG2 monoclonal antibody directed against OX40 (CD134), a costimulatory receptor. The paper covers the monotherapy dose-escalation part of the phase I ivuxolimab trial, which included N ≈ 57 patients. A male proportion of around 81% and a mean age of approximately 55 years, ranging from 23 to 79, were recorded for the dose-escalation cohort. Patients were allowed to have had prior anti-PD-1, anti-PD-L1 or anti-CTLA-4 therapy, and 40% of the dose-escalation patients had been treated with checkpoint inhibitors. Intravenous ivuxolimab was administered to patients every 2 weeks at six dose levels: 0.01, 0.1, 0.3, 1.5, 3 and 10 mg/kg. Partial responses occurred in three dose-escalation patients: two with cutaneous melanoma and one with hepatocellular carcinoma. Of the approximately 53 patients in dose escalation, approximately 20 had hepatocellular carcinoma, about 15 had melanoma, 9 had renal cell carcinoma and 9 had head and neck cancer. The purpose of peripheral TCRbeta sequencing was to test whether ivuxolimab changed TCR sequence diversity and led to clonal T-cell expansion. The paper's findings and limits, for the study overall: Antigen specificity was not determined for the clonally expanded peripheral T cells. Low levels of normalized T-cell clonal expansion were also seen in some patients who did not respond. In partial responders in the 0.1-3.0 mg/kg groups, normalized peripheral clonal expansion was found to be among the lowest, especially among CD8+ T cells. After ivuxolimab, CD8+ T cells had more expanded clones than CD4+ T cells on average. At doses of 0.1 to 3.0 mg/kg, clonal expansion of both CD4+ and CD8+ blood T cells was observed from baseline to week 6.

To note about this clone: Its antigen is currently not known. There are no base qualities to consult, and no much larger clone falls within one base. Different DNA sequences within this sample yield the same CDR3.

Patients with a history of autoimmune disease or receiving systemic immunosuppression were excluded from the trial. In every dose cohort, peripheral blood was drawn for TCR sequencing at baseline, cycle 4 day 1, and cycle 7 day 1. The samples were drawn from a first-in-human, open-label, multicenter phase I dose-escalation trial of ivuxolimab. Adults with locally advanced or metastatic head and neck squamous cell, hepatocellular, melanoma or renal cell carcinoma were enrolled in the trial. Before TCR sequencing, CD4+ T cells and CD8+ T cells were sorted from peripheral blood as separate populations. For sequencing of the TCRbeta CDR3 region, genomic DNA was extracted from the sorted cells. The immunoSEQ Assay was used for sequencing of TCRbeta CDR3 regions. Held by TCRdb, this immuneACCESS table contains in-frame sequences only and omits some clones. Under half of the omission traces to an unresolved V gene where checked; the cause of the rest is unknown. The sample has almost 70,000 clones on record, approximately 80% of them singletons. The ten largest clones take up approximately 2.5% of the sample.

The source material was CD4+ or CD8+ T cells sorted from blood, sampled in a trial of the OX40 agonist ivuxolimab. This clonotype originated in an adult with an advanced solid tumor such as melanoma, head and neck, liver or kidney cancer.

The CDR3 region reads CASSVGVGNTEAFF. The sequence in DNA is TGTGCCAGCAGCGTAGGGGTTGGGAACACTGAAGCTTTCTTT. This sequence uses TRBV9 and TRBJ1-1, with the D segment identity uncertain. CDR3 length: 14 amino acids, cysteine to phenylalanine. CDR3 DNA only is kept here, 42 bases in frame from base 1. Cut back by 0 bases and 1 base, the V and J ends lie 7 bases apart. The CDR1 and CDR2 encoded by the germline V gene are SGDLS and YYNGEE.